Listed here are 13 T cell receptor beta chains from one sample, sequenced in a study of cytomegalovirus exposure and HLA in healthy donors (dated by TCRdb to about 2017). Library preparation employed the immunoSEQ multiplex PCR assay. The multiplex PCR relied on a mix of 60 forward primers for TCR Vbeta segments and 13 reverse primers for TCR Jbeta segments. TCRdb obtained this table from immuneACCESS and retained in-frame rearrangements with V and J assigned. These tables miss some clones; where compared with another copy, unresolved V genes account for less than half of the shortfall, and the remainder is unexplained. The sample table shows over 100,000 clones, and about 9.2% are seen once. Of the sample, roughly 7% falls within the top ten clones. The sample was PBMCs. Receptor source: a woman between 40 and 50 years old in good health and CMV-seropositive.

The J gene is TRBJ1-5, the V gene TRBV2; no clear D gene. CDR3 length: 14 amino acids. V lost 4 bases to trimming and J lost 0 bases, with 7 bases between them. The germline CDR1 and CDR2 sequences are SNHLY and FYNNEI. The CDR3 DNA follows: TGTGCCAGCAGTGTCGGGGATAGCAATCAGCCCCAGCATTTT. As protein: CASSVGDSNQPQHF.

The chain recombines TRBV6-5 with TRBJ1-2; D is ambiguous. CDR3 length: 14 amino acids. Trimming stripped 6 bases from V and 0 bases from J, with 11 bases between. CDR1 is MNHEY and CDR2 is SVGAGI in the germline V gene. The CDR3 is CASRPTAANYGYTF. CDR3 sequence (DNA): TGTGCCAGCAGACCTACAGCTGCTAACTATGGCTACACCTTC.

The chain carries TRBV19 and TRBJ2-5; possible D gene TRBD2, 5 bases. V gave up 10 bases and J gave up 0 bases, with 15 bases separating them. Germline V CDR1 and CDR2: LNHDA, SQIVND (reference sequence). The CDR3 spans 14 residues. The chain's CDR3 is CANRSYGDQETQYF. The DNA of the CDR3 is TGTGCCAATAGATCCTACGGGGACCAAGAGACCCAGTACTTC.

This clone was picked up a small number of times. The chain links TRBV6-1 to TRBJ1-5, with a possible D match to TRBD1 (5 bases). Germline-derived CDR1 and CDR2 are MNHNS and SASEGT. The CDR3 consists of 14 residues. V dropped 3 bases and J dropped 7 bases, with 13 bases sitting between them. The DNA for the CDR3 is TGTGCCAGCAGTGACCAGGGTGGAAGCCAGCCCCAGCATTTT. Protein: CASSDQGGSQPQHF.

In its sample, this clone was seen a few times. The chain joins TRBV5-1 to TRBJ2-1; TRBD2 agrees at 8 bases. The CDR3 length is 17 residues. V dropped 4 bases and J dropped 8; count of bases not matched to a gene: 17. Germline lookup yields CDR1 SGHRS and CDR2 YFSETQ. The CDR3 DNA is TGCGCCAGCAGCATAACGGGACTAGGCAGTTATGGGGATGAGCAGTTCTTC. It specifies CASSITGLGSYGDEQFF.

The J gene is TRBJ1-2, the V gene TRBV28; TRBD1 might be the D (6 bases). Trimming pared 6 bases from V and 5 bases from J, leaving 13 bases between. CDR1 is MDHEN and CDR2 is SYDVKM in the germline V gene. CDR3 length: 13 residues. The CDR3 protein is CASSSRGLYGYTF. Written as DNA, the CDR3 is TGTGCCAGCAGCTCAAGGGGGTTGTATGGCTACACCTTC.

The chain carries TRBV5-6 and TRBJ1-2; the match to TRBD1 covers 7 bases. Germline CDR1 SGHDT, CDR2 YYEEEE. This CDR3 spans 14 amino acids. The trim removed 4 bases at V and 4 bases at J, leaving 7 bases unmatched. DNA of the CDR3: TGTGCCAGCAGCCAAATACAGGGGCTCTATGGCTACACCTTC. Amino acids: CASSQIQGLYGYTF.

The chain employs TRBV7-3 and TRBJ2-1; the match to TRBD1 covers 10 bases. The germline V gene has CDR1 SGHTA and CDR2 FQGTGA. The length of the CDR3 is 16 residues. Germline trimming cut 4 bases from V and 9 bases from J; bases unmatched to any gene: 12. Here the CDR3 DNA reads TGTGCCAGCAGCTCTACGAGGACAGGGGGGAATTCTGAGCAGTTCTTC. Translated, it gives CASSSTRTGGNSEQFF.

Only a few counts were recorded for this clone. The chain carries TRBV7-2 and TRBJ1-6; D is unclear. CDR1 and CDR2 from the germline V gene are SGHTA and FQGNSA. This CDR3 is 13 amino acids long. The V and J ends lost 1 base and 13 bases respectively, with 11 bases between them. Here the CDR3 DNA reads TGTGCCAGCAGCTTAGAGGTCCCTAGGCCCCTCCACTTT. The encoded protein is CASSLEVPRPLHF. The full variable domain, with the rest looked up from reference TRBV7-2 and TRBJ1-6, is GAGVSQSPSNKVTEKGKDVELRCDPISGHTALYWYRQSLGQGLEFLIYFQGNSAPDKSGLPSDRFSAERTGGSVSTLTIQRTQQEDSAVYLCASSLEVPRPLHFGNGTRLTVT.

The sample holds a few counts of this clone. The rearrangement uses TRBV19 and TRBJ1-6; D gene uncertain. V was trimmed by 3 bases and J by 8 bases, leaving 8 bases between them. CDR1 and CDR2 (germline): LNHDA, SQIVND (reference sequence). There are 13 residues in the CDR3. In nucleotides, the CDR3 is TGTGCCAGTAGTATTGGCGGGGATTCACCCCTCCACTTT. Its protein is CASSIGGDSPLHF.

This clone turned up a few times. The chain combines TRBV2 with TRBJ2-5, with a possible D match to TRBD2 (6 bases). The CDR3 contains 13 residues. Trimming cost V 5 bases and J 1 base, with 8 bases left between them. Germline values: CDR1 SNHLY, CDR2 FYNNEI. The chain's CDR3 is CASSRTTQETQYF. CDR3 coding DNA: TGTGCCAGCAGTCGGACTACCCAAGAGACCCAGTACTTC.

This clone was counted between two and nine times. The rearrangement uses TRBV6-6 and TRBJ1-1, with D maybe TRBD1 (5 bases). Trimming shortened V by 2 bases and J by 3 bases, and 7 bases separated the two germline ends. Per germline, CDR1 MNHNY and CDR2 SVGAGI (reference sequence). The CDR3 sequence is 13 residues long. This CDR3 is CASSYAGDTEAFF. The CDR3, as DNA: TGTGCCAGCAGTTACGCGGGGGACACTGAAGCTTTCTTT.

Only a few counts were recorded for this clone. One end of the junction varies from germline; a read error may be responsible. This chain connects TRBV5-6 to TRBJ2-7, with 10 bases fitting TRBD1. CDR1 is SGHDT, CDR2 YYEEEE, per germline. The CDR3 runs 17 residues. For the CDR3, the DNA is TGTGCCAGCAGCAGACCGAGGGACAGGGGATTTAGCTACGAGCAGTCCTTC. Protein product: CASSRPRDRGFSYEQSF.